This T cell receptor (beta chain) was identified in a study of blood T cell repertoires in COVID-19. Study as a whole: COVID-19 samples, acute and convalescent, were from the United States, Italy and Spain. From T cells, B-cell-depleted T cells, or PBMCs came the material, which was cDNA or gDNA.

V lost 2 bases to trimming and J lost 4 bases, with 3 bases between them. Germline-derived CDR1 and CDR2 are LNHNV and YYDKDF (reference sequence). This CDR3 is built from 12 residues. On this clone: Other DNA sequences of this sample code for an identical CDR3.

Clinical history reported by participants formed the basis on which cohorts were assigned. Authors' methods: The authors estimated nucleated cell counts from reference gene primer amplification. Repertoires were generated with immunoSEQ multiplex PCR, while TCRdb's copy carries only in-frame clones and drops some. The V and J calls and the clone size are those of that table, but D and trimming were determined from the DNA. Seen here are around 450,000 clones, 70% to 90% observed once, and the top ten hold almost 2%. The rearrangement joins TRBV15 to TRBJ1-5; D gene unclear. Sequenced input: PBMCs or T cells enriched from blood (not recorded which). This TCR was sampled from a woman younger than 35 with acute COVID-19. The CDR3: CATSRSNQPQHF. DNA for the CDR3: TGTGCCACCAGCAGATCAAATCAGCCCCAGCATTTT.